Sequencing of this T cell receptor beta chain was carried out in a study of blood T cells in healthy people across ages. Findings and limits, study-wide: Diversity of TCR beta per million T cells declined in a roughly linear way with age.

The trim removed 4 bases at V and 7 bases at J, leaving 8 bases unmatched. The CDR3 is 15 amino acids. CDR1 is SNHLY and CDR2 is FYNNEI in the germline V gene. With a J-beta primer mix and a sample-barcoded 5' primer, a second PCR ran about 7 to 12 cycles. TCRdb itself ran the 5' RACE reads through MiXCR, one entry per CDR3 protein. Among roughly 640,000 distinct CDR3 sequences listed, about 28% were seen once. Each donor was a healthy Caucasian individual from Russia, aged roughly 6 to 100. Each sample had at least 6 million PBMCs isolated. With each sample, at least 5.5 micrograms of total RNA were extracted. Many counts were recorded for this clonotype. Its antigen is unidentified.

The chain combines TRBV2 with TRBJ2-1; 9 bases are a match to TRBD2. This clonotype originated in a woman aged 80 or over in good health. The sample was blood. CDR3 bases: TGTGCCAGCAGTGTCGGTAGCGGGGGAGGGAATGAGCAGTTCTTC. This translates into CASSVGSGGGNEQFF.